This T cell receptor (beta chain) was recovered during a study of control samples from healthy donors and cancer patients. CDR1 is SGHRS, CDR2 YFSETQ, per germline. Trimming took off 6 bases at V and 5 bases at J, with 20 bases between the two ends. CDR3 size: 16 residues. TCRdb keeps only in-frame clones here, not all; method: immunoSEQ multiplex PCR. The sample lists 95,000 to 100,000 clones, around 89% occurring once. The sequence was collected from a man younger than 40 in good health. Input material: blood. J is TRBJ1-4 and V is TRBV5-1; D is unclear. CDR3 residues: CASKGTERMGNEKLFF. Here the CDR3 DNA reads TGCGCCAGCAAGGGAACGGAGCGGATGGGAAATGAAAAACTGTTTTTT.